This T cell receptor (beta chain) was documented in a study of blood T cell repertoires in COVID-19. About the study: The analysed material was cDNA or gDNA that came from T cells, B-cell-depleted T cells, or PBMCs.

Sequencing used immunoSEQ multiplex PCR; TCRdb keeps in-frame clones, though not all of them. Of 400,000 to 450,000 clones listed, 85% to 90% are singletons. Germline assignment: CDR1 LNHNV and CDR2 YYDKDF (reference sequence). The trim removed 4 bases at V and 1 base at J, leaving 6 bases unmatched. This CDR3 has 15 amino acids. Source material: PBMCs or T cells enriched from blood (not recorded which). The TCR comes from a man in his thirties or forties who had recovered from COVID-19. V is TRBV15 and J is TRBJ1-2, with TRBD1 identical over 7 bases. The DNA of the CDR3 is TGTGCCACCAGCACCCCGACAGGGTATAACTATGGCTACACCTTC. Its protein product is CATSTPTGYNYGYTF.